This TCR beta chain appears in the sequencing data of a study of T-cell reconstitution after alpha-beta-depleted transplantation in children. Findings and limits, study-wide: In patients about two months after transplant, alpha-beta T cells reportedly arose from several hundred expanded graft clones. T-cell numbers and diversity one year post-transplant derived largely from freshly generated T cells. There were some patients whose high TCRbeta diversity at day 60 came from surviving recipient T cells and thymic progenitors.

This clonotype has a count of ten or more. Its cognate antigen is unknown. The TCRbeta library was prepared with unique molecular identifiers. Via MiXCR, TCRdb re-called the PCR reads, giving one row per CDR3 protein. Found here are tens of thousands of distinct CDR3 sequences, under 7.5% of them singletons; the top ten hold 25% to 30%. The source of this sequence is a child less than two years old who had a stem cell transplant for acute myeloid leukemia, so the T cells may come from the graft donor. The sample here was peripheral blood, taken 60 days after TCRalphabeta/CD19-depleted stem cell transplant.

The CDR3, as DNA: TGTGCCACCAGCGTCACAGGACAGGGGATGGAAAGGACCGGGGAGCTGTTTTTT. Encoded protein: CATSVTGQGMERTGELFF. The chain uses TRBV15 and TRBJ2-2; TRBD1 matches 9 bases. The V gene end was trimmed by 5 bases and the J gene end by 5 bases; junction bases not matched to a gene: 15. Germline assignment: CDR1 LNHNV and CDR2 YYDKDF (reference sequence). The CDR3 runs 18 residues. The whole variable domain, remainder taken from reference TRBV15 and TRBJ2-2, is DAMVIQNPRYQVTQFGKPVTLSCSQTLNHNVMYWYQQKSSQAPKLLFHYYDKDFNNEADTPDNFQSRRPNTSFCFLDIRSPGLGDTAMYLCATSVTGQGMERTGELFFGEGSRLTVL.